This TCR beta chain appears in the sequencing data of a study of shared clonotypes between healthy human individuals. Whole-study results and caveats: An anticipated effect of sequencing depth on clonotype sharing among donors was recognized. Sampling included only blood; tissue repertoires likely differ.

HIV-negative, healthy adults without recent acute infections or vaccinations were the donors. In regard to this clone: Its antigen is undetermined.

PCR replicates performed on unsorted PBMC used roughly 300 ng DNA, 25,000 to 35,000 T cell genomes. Method: immunoSEQ multiplex PCR; TCRdb's copy keeps in-frame clones and lacks some. The data hold 400,000 to 550,000 clones, with 79% observed a single time. This CDR3 contains 13 residues. Trimming stripped 6 bases from V and 0 bases from J, with 8 bases between. Germline V lookup: CDR1 MDHEN, CDR2 SYDVKM. This sequence was found in a woman aged 40 to 49 in good health. Some clones in this sample may be carry-over from other donors' samples. Sequencing input: PBMCs. The rearrangement joins TRBV28 to TRBJ1-2; the D is unclear. The CDR3 DNA is TGTGCCAGCAGCCCGGCTCCTAACTATGGCTACACCTTC. The encoded protein is CASSPAPNYGYTF.